These T cell receptor beta chains were read from a single sample in a study of shared clonotypes between healthy human individuals. Here immunoSEQ multiplex PCR was the method, and the copy in TCRdb shows in-frame clones only, minus some. The sample carries around 430,000 clones, about 85% recorded once. Sequenced sample: PBMCs. These receptor sequences come from a woman between 35 and 50 years old in good health. Some clones in this sample may be carry-over from other donors' samples. CDR3s include the opening cysteine and the closing phenylalanine or tryptophan. The D gene is left open where the match is weak. Clone size appears in some rows only: once, few, many, or a class for an expanded clone.

D gene	clone size	J gene	V gene	CDR3 protein	CDR3 DNA
.	.	TRBJ2-7	TRBV7-8	CASSPGTYYEQYF	TGTGCCAGCAGCCCCGGGACCTACTACGAGCAGTACTTC
.	.	TRBJ2-1	TRBV7-8	CASSNSYNEQFF	TGTGCCAGCAGCAACTCCTACAATGAGCAGTTCTTC
TRBD1	.	TRBJ1-4	TRBV5-4	CASSSGKNRQGEKLFF	TGTGCCAGCAGCTCCGGGAAGAATCGACAGGGTGAAAAACTGTTTTTT
.	once	TRBJ2-3	TRBV10-2	CASWTIDTQYF	TGCGCCAGCTGGACCATTGATACGCAGTATTTT
.	.	TRBJ2-1	TRBV11-2	CASSLDRNNEQFF	TGTGCCAGCAGCTTAGACAGAAACAATGAGCAGTTCTTC
.	.	TRBJ2-2	TRBV2	CASSDSGWTGELFF	TGTGCCAGCAGTGATTCAGGGTGGACCGGGGAGCTGTTTTTT
.	.	TRBJ1-5	TRBV19	CASSIGKGQPQHF	TGTGCCAGTAGTATCGGAAAAGGACAGCCCCAGCATTTT
.	.	TRBJ1-2	TRBV7-2	CASSLESGTYGYTF	TGTGCCAGCAGCTTAGAGTCAGGGACCTATGGCTACACCTTC
.	.	TRBJ1-1	TRBV11-2	CASSVSNLVDTEAFF	TGTGCCAGCAGCGTTAGCAACTTAGTGGATACTGAAGCTTTCTTT
TRBD2	.	TRBJ2-1	TRBV6-4	CASSRTRVNEQFF	TGTGCCAGCAGTAGGACTAGGGTCAATGAGCAGTTCTTC
.	.	TRBJ1-4	TRBV6-4	CASSDEGESSNEKLFF	TGTGCCAGCAGTGACGAGGGGGAAAGCTCTAATGAAAAACTGTTTTTT
TRBD2	.	TRBJ2-2	TRBV7-8	CASSPRGASGRFGGELFF	TGTGCCAGCAGCCCCCGAGGCGCTAGCGGGAGGTTCGGCGGGGAGCTGTTTTTT
TRBD2	.	TRBJ2-1	TRBV5-1	CASSSLAGGSNEQFF	TGCGCCAGCAGCTCGTTAGCGGGAGGGTCGAATGAGCAGTTCTTC